Listed here is a single TCR beta chain. The treatment is: some 20 received Ad26.COV2.S at low or high dose, single or two shots; 5 received placebo; per-sample allocation not given. Collection of samples fell on day 63 after the first vaccine or placebo injection. Expression of Wuhan-strain SARS-CoV-2 spike came from the Ad26 vector that formed the vaccine. With 2 bases removed from V and 5 bases from J, the gap between germline ends came to 16 bases. This CDR3 is 15 amino acids long. The germline gives CDR1 SGHTS, CDR2 YDEGEE. TCRdb's table, derived via immunoSEQ multiplex PCR, lists solely in-frame clones and lacks some. The table has approximately 420,000 clones, about nine tenths seen once. The data originate from a study of Ad26.COV2.S vaccination and SARS-CoV-2 variants.

This chain links TRBV5-8 with TRBJ2-5, with D perhaps assigned TRBD1 or TRBD2 (5 bases each). The specimen was peripheral blood, collected in a trial of Ad26.COV2.S vaccine versus placebo. The receptor's source is a person aged 18-65 years who received the Ad26.COV2.S COVID-19 vaccine or a placebo. The CDR3 here is CASSFLGEARETQYF. The CDR3 DNA reads TGTGCCAGCAGCTTTTTGGGGGAAGCCAGGGAGACCCAGTACTTC.